The rows below give T cell receptor beta chains drawn from one sample of a study of shared clonotypes between healthy human individuals. TCRdb's copy holds only in-frame clones and misses some; the assay was immunoSEQ multiplex PCR. The data contain over a million clones, about 98.5% of them singletons. Sequenced sample: naive CD4+ T cells sorted from blood. All receptors derive from a young man in good health. Each CDR3 is given with its conserved first and last residue. A D gene is named only where the DNA matches it firmly. The size field is filled for only some rows; it gives once, few, many or a size class.

. 14 TRBJ1-1 TRBV28 . TGTGCCAGCATACCGGGCGGTATGAACACTGAAGCTTTCTTT CASIPGGMNTEAFF
. 14 TRBJ2-7 TRBV25-1 TRBD1 TGTGCCAGCAGTGATTCGGGACAGGGTAAAGAGCAGTACTTC CASSDSGQGKEQYF
. 15 TRBJ2-7 TRBV6-5 TRBD1 TGTGCCAGCAGTTACAGACAGGGGGTCTCCTACGAGCAGTACTTC CASSYRQGVSYEQYF
. 13 TRBJ2-4 TRBV18 . TGTGCCAGCTCACCTGGCGGGCAAAACATTCAGTACTTC CASSPGGQNIQYF
few 11 TRBJ2-7 TRBV7-2 . TGTGCCAGCAGTTCATTATACGAGCAGTACTTC CASSSLYEQYF
. 16 TRBJ1-3 TRBV5-4 . TGTGCCAGCGCTCGGGGGGGCACCACCTCTGGAAACACCATATATTTT CASARGGTTSGNTIYF
once 15 TRBJ2-3 TRBV27 TRBD1 TGTGCCAGCGGCCAATTGGACAGGCTCACAGATACGCAGTATTTT CASGQLDRLTDTQYF
. 15 TRBJ2-7 TRBV5-6 TRBD1 TGTGCCAGCAGCTTGGTGGGCAGGGGGCAGGACGAGCAGTACTTC CASSLVGRGQDEQYF
. 12 TRBJ2-7 TRBV6-1 . TGTGCCAGCAGTGAAAGGGCGTTAGAGCAGTACTTC CASSERALEQYF
. 14 TRBJ1-2 TRBV14 . TGTGCCAGCAGGAAGGGGGGGAGTAACTATGGCTACACCTTC CASRKGGSNYGYTF
. 15 TRBJ2-3 TRBV11-2 TRBD1 TGTGCCAGCAGCCCCGACAGGGTTGGCACAGATACGCAGTATTTT CASSPDRVGTDTQYF
. 13 TRBJ2-7 TRBV6-1 . TGTGCCAGCAGTGAAGTTGGGGGGCGCGAGCAGTACTTC CASSEVGGREQYF
. 15 TRBJ2-7 TRBV18 TRBD1 TGTGCCAGCTCAGGACAGGGTCGAGGCTCCTACGAGCAGTACTTC CASSGQGRGSYEQYF
. 15 TRBJ2-7 TRBV7-3 . TGTGCCAGCAGCTTAGGGGACTTAAGCTCCTACGAGCAGTACTTC CASSLGDLSSYEQYF
. 13 TRBJ1-5 TRBV7-2 . TGTGCCAGCAGCCCGCCTGGAAATCAGCCCCAGCATTTT CASSPPGNQPQHF
. 15 TRBJ2-7 TRBV2 . TGTGCCAGCAGTGACCGGCGGATCAGCTCCTACGAGCAGTACTTC CASSDRRISSYEQYF
. 16 TRBJ2-1 TRBV11-2 TRBD2 TGTGCCAGCAGTCAAAGTACGCGGGAGGGCCGAAATGAGCAGTTCTTC CASSQSTREGRNEQFF
. 13 TRBJ2-1 TRBV2 . TGTGCCAGCAGTGAATACCGTCAGGGGTATGGGTTCTTC CASSEYRQGYGFF
once 16 TRBJ2-3 TRBV5-4 . TGTGCCAGCAGCTCAGGACAGCCCAGGGTCGCAGATACGCAGTATTTT CASSSGQPRVADTQYF
. 14 TRBJ2-5 TRBV2 TRBD1 TGTGCCATCCCGGGACAGGGGTACGGAGAGACCCAGTACTTC CAIPGQGYGETQYF
. 13 TRBJ2-7 TRBV4-1 TRBD1 TGCGCCAGCAGCCGGGACAGGGGATACGAGCAGTACTTC CASSRDRGYEQYF
. 15 TRBJ2-7 TRBV28 . TGTGCCAGCAGACGGCCCCGGACAGATGACTACGAGCAGTACTTC CASRRPRTDDYEQYF
. 14 TRBJ2-7 TRBV27 TRBD1 TGTGCCAGCAGCCTATTACAGGGGCTTGGCGAGCAGTACTTC CASSLLQGLGEQYF
. 15 TRBJ2-3 TRBV4-3 TRBD1 TGCGCCAGCAGCCAAGACAGGGGGCCCACAGATACGCAGTATTTT CASSQDRGPTDTQYF
. 15 TRBJ1-5 TRBV10-3 TRBD1 TGTGCCATCAGTCAGGGGGCTCATGGCAATCAGCCCCAGCATTTT CAISQGAHGNQPQHF
. 16 TRBJ2-5 TRBV5-4 TRBD2 TGTGCCAGCAGCAAGGGGACTAGCAGTCAGTCAGAGACCCAGTACTTC CASSKGTSSQSETQYF
. 12 TRBJ1-2 TRBV7-9 . TGTGCCAGCAGCTTAGTTTTGTATGGCTACACCTTC CASSLVLYGYTF
. 14 TRBJ2-1 TRBV15 TRBD2 TGTGCCACCGGTAGCGGGAGGCGCCTCGGGGAGCAGTTCTTC CATGSGRRLGEQFF
. 17 TRBJ2-1 TRBV7-8 . TGTGCCAGCAGCTTCGAGGATCACAACCAGAACTACAATGAGCAGTTCTTC CASSFEDHNQNYNEQFF
once 11 TRBJ2-7 TRBV5-1 . TGCGCCAGCAGCCCGGATCGGGAGCAGTACTTC CASSPDREQYF
. 15 TRBJ2-3 TRBV11-1 TRBD1 TGTGCCAGCAGCTTAGCCGGGACAGGGACAGATACGCAGTATTTT CASSLAGTGTDTQYF
. 16 TRBJ1-2 TRBV5-1 . TGCGCCAGCAGCTTGGCAGGTACCCCGGCCGCCTATGGCTACACCTTC CASSLAGTPAAYGYTF
. 14 TRBJ1-2 TRBV9 TRBD1 TGTGCCAGCAGCGTAGCGGGACAGCGCTATGGCTACACCTTC CASSVAGQRYGYTF